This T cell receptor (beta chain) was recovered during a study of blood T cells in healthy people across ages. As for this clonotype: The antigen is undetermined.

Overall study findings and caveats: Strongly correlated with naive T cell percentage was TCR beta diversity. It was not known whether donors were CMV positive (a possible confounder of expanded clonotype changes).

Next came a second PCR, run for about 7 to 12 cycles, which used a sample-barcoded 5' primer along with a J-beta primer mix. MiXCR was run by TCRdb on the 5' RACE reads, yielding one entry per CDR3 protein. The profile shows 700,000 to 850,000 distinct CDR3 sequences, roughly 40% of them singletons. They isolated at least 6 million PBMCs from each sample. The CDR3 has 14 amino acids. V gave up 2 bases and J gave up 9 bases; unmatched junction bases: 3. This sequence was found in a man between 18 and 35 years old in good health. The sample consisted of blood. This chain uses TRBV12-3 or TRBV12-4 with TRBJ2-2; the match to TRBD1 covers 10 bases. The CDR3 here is CASSLRQGARELFF. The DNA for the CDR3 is TGTGCCAGCAGTTTACGACAGGGGGCCAGGGAGCTGTTTTTT.